The T cell receptor (beta chain) described here comes from a study of T cells in Graves' hyperthyroidism and ophthalmopathy. Germline CDR1 and CDR2: SGHVS and FQNEAQ. The CDR3 loop spans 14 amino acids. Trimming shortened V by 1 base and J by 8 bases, and 12 bases separated the two germline ends. Ten or more counts support this clonotype. RNA transcripts provided the source from which TCR beta CDR3 regions were amplified. A first-round RT-PCR of the TCR CDR3 used the HTBI primer set. In TCRdb, the multiplex PCR reads were re-called with MiXCR into one record per CDR3 protein. The sample records some 550,000 distinct CDR3 sequences, around 15% being singletons.

What was sequenced was blood. V is TRBV7-8 and J is TRBJ2-1; D is unclear. The receptor's source is a woman aged 40 to 50 with Graves' ophthalmopathy. In DNA form, the CDR3 reads TGTGCCAGCAGCTTAGACTCGGCAATCGATGAGCAGTTCTTC. Translating gives CASSLDSAIDEQFF. The variable domain in full, completed from reference TRBV7-8 and TRBJ2-1, reads GAGVSQSPRYKVAKRGQDVALRCDPISGHVSLFWYQQALGQGPEFLTYFQNEAQLDKSGLPSDRFFAERPEGSVSTLKIQRTQQEDSAVYLCASSLDSAIDEQFFGPGTRLTVL.